This T cell receptor beta chain was identified during a study of shared clonotypes between healthy human individuals. Clones were sequenced by immunoSEQ multiplex PCR, and TCRdb holds only the in-frame ones, with some missing. This table has 750,000 to 1,000,000 clones, 80% to 95% appearing once. Terminally differentiated effector memory CD45RA+ cells were left out of the naive CD8 fraction, which was CD45RO-negative and positively selected for CCR7. The CDR3 runs 13 residues. V was shortened by 8 bases and J by 2 bases, with 13 bases between the two germline ends. Germline assignment: CDR1 SNHLY and CDR2 FYNNEI.

The sample taken for sequencing was naive CD8+ T cells sorted from blood. The clonotype was recovered from a young man in good health. The rearrangement links TRBV2 to TRBJ2-7, with D unresolved. The CDR3 is CASGLVGTYEQYF. DNA of the CDR3: TGTGCCAGCGGCTTAGTAGGGACCTACGAGCAGTACTTC.